This T cell receptor beta chain was profiled in a study of shared clonotypes between healthy human individuals. Whole-study context: Donors were a couple of women and a few men aged 18 to 49. The plates for each donor numbered three CD4 naive, three CD4 memory, two CD8 naive and one CD8 memory.

Each replicate PCR on the sorted subsets used about 220 ng DNA (around 30,000 T cell genomes). Sequencing used immunoSEQ multiplex PCR; TCRdb keeps in-frame clones, though not all of them. The table lists approximately 240,000 clones, 50% to 75% of them singletons. In its sample, this clone was seen a few times. The V end was cut by 3 bases, the J end by 4 bases, with 15 bases between. Germline V gene sequence: CDR1 MDHEN, CDR2 SYDVKM. The CDR3 runs 16 residues. The CD4+ fraction was divided into a CD45RA+ naive subset and a CD45RA-negative memory subset. The TCR was taken from a man aged 25 to 40 in good health. Sequences were obtained from memory CD4+ T cells sorted from blood. Subset described: CD45RA-negative fraction. This chain connects TRBV28 to TRBJ2-2, with D perhaps TRBD2 (5 bases). DNA for the CDR3: TGTGCCAGCAGTTTGGGCGCTAGCAGAGGCACCGGGGAGCTGTTTTTT. Its translation: CASSLGASRGTGELFF.